Listed here are 17 T cell receptor beta chains from one sample, sequenced in a study of regulatory T cells in long-lasting Graves disease. HTBI primers from iRepertoire and Arm-PCR of CDR3 regions yielded the TCR beta libraries. TCRdb called the multiplex PCR reads again in MiXCR, with one record for every CDR3 protein. Altogether 650,000 to 700,000 distinct CDR3 sequences are present, 30% being singletons, with the ten largest covering 42%. Time point of the sample: persistent/refractory GD, antithyroid drugs over 5 years with positive TRAb. There was RNA extracted from PBMCs, and the TCR library was made from it. The sequences come from peripheral blood mononuclear cells (PBMCs), collected when the disease was refractory, from a patient treated with antithyroid drugs. These receptors were obtained from a female donor with Graves disease.

This sequence joins TRBV10-1 and TRBJ1-1; D perhaps matches TRBD1 (6 bases). This CDR3 comprises 14 residues. Trimming cost V 6 bases and J 4 bases, with 15 bases left between them. In germline, CDR1 is WNHNN, CDR2 SYGVQD (reference sequence). In nucleotides, the CDR3 is TGCGCCAGCAGCGGGACCCAGGGGCGCACTGAAGCTTTCTTT. This codes for CASSGTQGRTEAFF.

The CDR3 here is CSAYREGGRNQPQHF. CDR3 DNA sequence: TGCAGTGCATACAGGGAGGGAGGGAGAAATCAGCCCCAGCATTTT. J is TRBJ1-5 and V is TRBV20-1, with D maybe TRBD1 (6 bases). From germline, CDR1 is DFQATT and CDR2 SNEGSKA (reference sequence). The CDR3 runs to 15 residues. Trimming pared 6 bases from V and 4 bases from J, leaving 19 bases between.

This clonotype has a single count. The V and J genes are TRBV19 and TRBJ1-5, with unresolved D. This CDR3 spans 14 amino acids. Trimming cost V 3 bases and J 7 bases, with 13 bases left between them. Looked up from germline, CDR1 is LNHDA and CDR2 is SQIVND (reference sequence). CDR3 DNA: TGTGCCAGTAGTATCTTGTGGGTACAGCAGCCCCAGCATTTT. Its protein is CASSILWVQQPQHF.

This clonotype has a handful of counts. The chain uses TRBV12-3 or TRBV12-4 and TRBJ2-2, with D unresolved. CDR3 length: 13 residues. Trimming took 6 bases from V and 3 from J, leaving 8 bases between them. In nucleotides, the CDR3 is TGTGCCAGCAGCTCCGGGTACACCGGGGAGCTGTTTTTT. It yields the protein CASSSGYTGELFF.

This chain joins TRBV20-1 and TRBJ2-2, with D uncertain. This CDR3 has 14 amino acids. Deletions cut 4 bases from V and 2 bases from J, with 11 bases between. Germline V lookup: CDR1 DFQATT, CDR2 SNEGSKA (reference sequence). The CDR3 nucleotides are TGCAGTGCTATGGGCGGCCCCAACACCGGGGAGCTGTTTTTT. Translating it yields CSAMGGPNTGELFF.

V and J are TRBV7-9 and TRBJ2-5; D is unclear. This CDR3 region has 15 residues. Germline CDR1 SEHNR, CDR2 FQNEAQ (reference sequence). V lost 5 bases, J lost 4 bases, and 17 bases lay in between. The CDR3 nucleotides read TGTGCCAGCAGCCCGGTTCGGCTAGGGTCAGAGACCCAGTACTTC. It yields the protein CASSPVRLGSETQYF.

This clonotype was found a few times. The chain carries TRBV29-1 and TRBJ1-1; no clear D gene. Trimming pared 4 bases from V and 0 bases from J, leaving 9 bases between. Looked up from germline, CDR1 is SQVTM and CDR2 is ANQGSEA. The CDR3 is made up of 13 amino acids. The CDR3 DNA is TGCAGCGTTGCGCAGGTGGTGAACACTGAAGCTTTCTTT. It encodes CSVAQVVNTEAFF.

The J gene is TRBJ2-7, the V gene TRBV4-1; no clear D. The ends were cut back, 3 bases at V and 3 bases at J, with 12 bases in the middle. In germline, CDR1 is MGHRA, CDR2 YSYEKL. The CDR3 totals 14 residues. CDR3 sequence (DNA): TGCGCCAGCAGCCACCCTGGGCAAGACTACGAGCAGTACTTC. Translated: CASSHPGQDYEQYF.

This rearrangement joins TRBV10-1 to TRBJ2-5, with 7 bases aligning to TRBD1. Germline trimming cut 2 bases from V and 1 base from J; bases unmatched to any gene: 4. The V gene's germline CDR1 is WNHNN and CDR2 SYGVQD (reference sequence). There are 15 residues in the CDR3. The CDR3, as DNA: TGCGCCAGCAGTGAGGGTCCAGGGGGCCAAGAGACCCAGTACTTC. Translating gives CASSEGPGGQETQYF.

V is TRBV6-2 or TRBV6-3 and J is TRBJ2-7; 13 bases are a match to TRBD2. The CDR3 consists of 19 residues. Losses at the gene ends were 7 bases for V and 3 bases for J; bases not matched to a gene: 18. Germline V CDR1 and CDR2: MNHEY, SVGEGT. For the CDR3, the DNA is TGTGCCAGCACCTTCCCTCCCGGACTAGCGGGAGCAAGGGACTACGAGCAGTACTTC. It yields the protein CASTFPPGLAGARDYEQYF.

This chain joins TRBV7-9 and TRBJ1-3; the D gene is possibly TRBD1 (5 bases). Germline V gene data show CDR1 as SEHNR and CDR2 as FQNEAQ (reference sequence). Trimming removed 5 bases from V and 4 bases from J, with 15 bases in between. The CDR3 has 15 amino acids. DNA of the CDR3: TGTGCCAGCAGCCCTCCGGCAGGGACCGGAAACACCATATATTTT. Protein product: CASSPPAGTGNTIYF.

In this sample, this clonotype turned up a few times. The chain combines TRBV7-6 with TRBJ2-7, with D possibly TRBD2 on 7 matching bases. Between the trimmed V and J ends, which lost 6 bases and 0 bases, there was a span of 18 bases. CDR1 is SGHVS, CDR2 FNYEAQ, per germline. The CDR3 sequence is 16 residues long. CDR3 nucleotides: TGTGCCAGCAGACTCCTGAGGGGGGGGAGCTCCTACGAGCAGTACTTC. Its translation: CASRLLRGGSSYEQYF.

V and J are TRBV18 and TRBJ1-5, with a possible D match to TRBD1 (5 bases). In germline, CDR1 is KGHSH, CDR2 LQKENI. Between the trimmed V and J ends, which lost 6 bases and 7 bases, there was a span of 13 bases. This CDR3 has 13 residues. Here the CDR3 DNA reads TGTGCCAGCTCCCGGGGGGGGAGGCAGCCCCAGCATTTT. Its translation: CASSRGGRQPQHF.

Only a few counts were recorded for this clonotype. The gene calls are TRBV5-1 and TRBJ2-5; 9 bases match TRBD2. CDR3 length equals 18 residues. Germline CDR1 is SGHRS and CDR2 is YFSETQ. Unmatched junction bases numbered 17, after V lost 3 bases and J lost 5 bases. The CDR3 sequence: CASSSPAGGPGRAETQYF. CDR3 bases: TGCGCCAGCAGCTCCCCCGCGGGAGGGCCAGGACGGGCGGAGACCCAGTACTTC. Variable domain in full (rest from reference TRBV5-1 and TRBJ2-5): KAGVTQTPRYLIKTRGQQVTLSCSPISGHRSVSWYQQTPGQGLQFLFEYFSETQRNKGNFPGRFSGRQFSNSRSEMNVSTLELGDSALYLCASSSPAGGPGRAETQYFGPGTRLLVL.

The gene calls are TRBV2 and TRBJ1-3; D is ambiguous. With 4 bases removed from V and 4 bases from J, the gap between germline ends came to 8 bases. From germline, CDR1 is SNHLY and CDR2 FYNNEI. The CDR3 length is 13 residues. The CDR3 sequence: CASSAGLGNTIYF. The CDR3 DNA reads as TGTGCCAGCAGTGCGGGTTTGGGAAACACCATATATTTT.

A word on this clonotype: A clone one base away is much larger, so this may be a read error. In this CDR3 the conserved last residue, phenylalanine or tryptophan, is missing, so a read error is likely. The CDR3, as DNA: TGTGCCAGCAGTTTAAGGGGGACAGTTACGGCCGAGCAGTACCTC. This gives the protein CASSLRGTVTAEQYL. J is TRBJ2-7 and V is TRBV28; TRBD1 matches at 7 bases. With V trimmed by 2 bases and J by 6 bases, 10 bases remained unmatched. The CDR3 length is 15 residues. Germline loops: CDR1 MDHEN, CDR2 SYDVKM.

There are a few counts of this clonotype. V and J are TRBV5-5 and TRBJ2-5, with 7 bases that match TRBD2. The CDR3 has 14 amino acids. V lost 4 bases, J lost 6 bases, and 9 bases stayed unmatched. Germline values: CDR1 SGHKS, CDR2 YYEKEE (reference sequence). DNA for the CDR3: TGTGCCAGCAGCGAACTAGCGTCTGGGAAGACCCAGTACTTC. Protein sequence: CASSELASGKTQYF.